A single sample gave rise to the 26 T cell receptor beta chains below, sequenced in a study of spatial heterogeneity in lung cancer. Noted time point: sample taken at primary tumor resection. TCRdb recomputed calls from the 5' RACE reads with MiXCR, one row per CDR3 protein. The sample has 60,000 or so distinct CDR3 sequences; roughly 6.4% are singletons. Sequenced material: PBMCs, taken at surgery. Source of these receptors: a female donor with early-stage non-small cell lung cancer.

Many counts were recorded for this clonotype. This CDR3 is CASSAGTGARYSNQPQHF. Written as DNA, the CDR3 is TGTGCCAGCAGTGCGGGGACAGGGGCCCGGTATAGCAATCAGCCCCAGCATTTT. V is TRBV12-3 or TRBV12-4 and J is TRBJ1-5; 10 nucleotides line up with TRBD1. J lost 0 bases, V lost 5 bases, and 10 bases had no gene match. This CDR3 is built from 18 residues.

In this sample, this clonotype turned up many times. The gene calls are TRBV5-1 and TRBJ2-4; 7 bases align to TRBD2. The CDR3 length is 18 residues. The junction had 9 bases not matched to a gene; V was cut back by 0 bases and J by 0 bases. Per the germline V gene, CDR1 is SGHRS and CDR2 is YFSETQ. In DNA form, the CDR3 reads TGCGCCAGCAGCTTGGAACCACTTAGCGGGCTAGCCAAAAACATTCAGTACTTC. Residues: CASSLEPLSGLAKNIQYF.

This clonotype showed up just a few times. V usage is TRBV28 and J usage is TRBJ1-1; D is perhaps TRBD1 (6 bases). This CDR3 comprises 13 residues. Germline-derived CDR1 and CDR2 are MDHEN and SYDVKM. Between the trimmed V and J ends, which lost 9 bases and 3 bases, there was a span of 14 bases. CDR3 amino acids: CASARDTYTEAFF. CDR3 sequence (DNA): TGTGCCAGTGCCCGGGACACCTACACTGAAGCTTTCTTT.

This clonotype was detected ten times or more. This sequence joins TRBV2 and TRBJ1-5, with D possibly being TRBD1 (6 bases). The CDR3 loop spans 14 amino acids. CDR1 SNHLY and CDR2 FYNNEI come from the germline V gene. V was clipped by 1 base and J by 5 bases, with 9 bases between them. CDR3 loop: CASSEGWTDQPQHF. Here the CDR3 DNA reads TGTGCCAGCAGTGAAGGGTGGACAGATCAGCCCCAGCATTTT. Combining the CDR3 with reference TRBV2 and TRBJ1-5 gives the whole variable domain EPEVTQTPSHQVTQMGQEVILRCVPISNHLYFYWYRQILGQKVEFLVSFYNNEISEKSEIFDDQFSVERPDGSNFTLKIRSTKLEDSAMYFCASSEGWTDQPQHFGDGTRLSIL.

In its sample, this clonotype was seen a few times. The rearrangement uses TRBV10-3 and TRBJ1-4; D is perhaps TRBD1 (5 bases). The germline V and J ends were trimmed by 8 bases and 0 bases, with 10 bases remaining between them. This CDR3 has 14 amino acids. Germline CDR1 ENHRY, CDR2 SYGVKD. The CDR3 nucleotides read TGTGCCATCCGGGCAGGGACAACTAATGAAAAACTGTTTTTT. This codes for CAIRAGTTNEKLFF.

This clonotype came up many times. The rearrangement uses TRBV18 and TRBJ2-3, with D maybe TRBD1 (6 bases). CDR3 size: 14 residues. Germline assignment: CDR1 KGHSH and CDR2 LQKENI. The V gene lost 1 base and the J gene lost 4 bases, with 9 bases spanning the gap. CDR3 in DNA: TGTGCCAGCTCACCACTCGCAGGGGCAGATACGCAGTATTTT. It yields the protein CASSPLAGADTQYF.

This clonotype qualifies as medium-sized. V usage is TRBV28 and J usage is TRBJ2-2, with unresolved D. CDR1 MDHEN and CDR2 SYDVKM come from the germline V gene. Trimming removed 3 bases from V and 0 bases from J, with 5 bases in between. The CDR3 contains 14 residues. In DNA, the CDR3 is TGTGCCAGCAGTTTTGGTCCGAACACCGGGGAGCTGTTTTTT. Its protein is CASSFGPNTGELFF. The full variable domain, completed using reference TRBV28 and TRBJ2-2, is DVKVTQSSRYLVKRTGEKVFLECVQDMDHENMFWYRQDPGLGLRLIYFSYDVKMKEKGDIPEGYSVSREKKERFSLILESASTNQTSMYLCASSFGPNTGELFFGEGSRLTVL.

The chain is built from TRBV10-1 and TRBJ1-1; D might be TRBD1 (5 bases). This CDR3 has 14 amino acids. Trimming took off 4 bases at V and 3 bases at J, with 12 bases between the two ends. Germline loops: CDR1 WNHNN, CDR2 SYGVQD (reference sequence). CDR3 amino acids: CASSVNARDTEAFF. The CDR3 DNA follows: TGCGCCAGCAGTGTAAATGCCAGGGACACTGAAGCTTTCTTT.

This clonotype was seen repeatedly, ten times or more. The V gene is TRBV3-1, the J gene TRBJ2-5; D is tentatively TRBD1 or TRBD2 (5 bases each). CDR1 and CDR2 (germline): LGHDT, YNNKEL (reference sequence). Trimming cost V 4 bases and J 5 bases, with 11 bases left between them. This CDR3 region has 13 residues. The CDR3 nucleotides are TGTGCCAGCAGCCCCGGGACCCTCGAGACCCAGTACTTC. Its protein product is CASSPGTLETQYF.

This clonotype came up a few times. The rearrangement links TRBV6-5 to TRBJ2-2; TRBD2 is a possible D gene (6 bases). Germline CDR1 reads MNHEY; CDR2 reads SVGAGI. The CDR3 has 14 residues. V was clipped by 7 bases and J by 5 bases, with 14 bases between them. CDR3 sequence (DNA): TGTGCCAGCAAGCGGACGGAGGGAACCGGGGAGCTGTTTTTT. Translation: CASKRTEGTGELFF.

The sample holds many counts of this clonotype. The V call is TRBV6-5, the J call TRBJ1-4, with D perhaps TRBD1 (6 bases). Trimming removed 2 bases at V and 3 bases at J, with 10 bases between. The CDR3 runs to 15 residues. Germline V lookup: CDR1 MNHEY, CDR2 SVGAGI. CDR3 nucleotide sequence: TGTGCCAGCAGTTACACACAGGGCGCTAATGAAAAACTGTTTTTT. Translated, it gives CASSYTQGANEKLFF.

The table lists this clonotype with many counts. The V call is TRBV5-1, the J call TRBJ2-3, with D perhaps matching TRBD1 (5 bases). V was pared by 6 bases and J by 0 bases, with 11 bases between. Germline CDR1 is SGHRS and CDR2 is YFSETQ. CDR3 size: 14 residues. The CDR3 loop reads CASTVQASTDTQYF. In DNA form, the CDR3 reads TGCGCCAGCACCGTACAGGCTAGCACAGATACGCAGTATTTT.

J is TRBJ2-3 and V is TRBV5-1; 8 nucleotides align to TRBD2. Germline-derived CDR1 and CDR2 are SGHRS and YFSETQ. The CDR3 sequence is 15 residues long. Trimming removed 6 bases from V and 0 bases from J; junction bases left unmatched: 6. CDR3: CASTPGGASTDTQYF. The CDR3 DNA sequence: TGCGCCAGCACCCCCGGGGGGGCCAGCACAGATACGCAGTATTTT.

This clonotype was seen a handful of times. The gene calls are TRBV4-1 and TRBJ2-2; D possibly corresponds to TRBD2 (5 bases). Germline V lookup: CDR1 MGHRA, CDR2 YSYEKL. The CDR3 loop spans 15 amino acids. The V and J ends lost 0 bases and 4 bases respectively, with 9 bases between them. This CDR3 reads CASSQEGVPTGELFF. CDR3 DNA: TGCGCCAGCAGCCAAGAGGGAGTGCCCACCGGGGAGCTGTTTTTT.

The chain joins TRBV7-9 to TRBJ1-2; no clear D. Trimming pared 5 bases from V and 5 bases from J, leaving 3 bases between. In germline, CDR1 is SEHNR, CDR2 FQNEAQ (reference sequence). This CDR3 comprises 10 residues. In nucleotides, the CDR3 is TGTGCCAGCAGCCAGTATGGCTACACCTTC. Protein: CASSQYGYTF.

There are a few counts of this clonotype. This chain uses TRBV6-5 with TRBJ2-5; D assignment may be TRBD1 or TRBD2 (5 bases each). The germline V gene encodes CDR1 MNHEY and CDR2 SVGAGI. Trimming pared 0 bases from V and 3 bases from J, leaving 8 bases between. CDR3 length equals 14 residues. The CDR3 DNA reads TGTGCCAGCAGTTACTCGTTGGGGGAAGAGACCCAGTACTTC. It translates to CASSYSLGEETQYF.

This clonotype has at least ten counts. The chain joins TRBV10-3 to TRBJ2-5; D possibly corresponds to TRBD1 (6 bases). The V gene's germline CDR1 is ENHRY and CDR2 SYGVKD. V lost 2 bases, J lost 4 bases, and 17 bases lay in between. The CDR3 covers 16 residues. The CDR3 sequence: CAISEGQRVPGETQYF. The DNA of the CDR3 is TGTGCCATCAGTGAGGGACAGCGAGTTCCCGGAGAGACCCAGTACTTC.

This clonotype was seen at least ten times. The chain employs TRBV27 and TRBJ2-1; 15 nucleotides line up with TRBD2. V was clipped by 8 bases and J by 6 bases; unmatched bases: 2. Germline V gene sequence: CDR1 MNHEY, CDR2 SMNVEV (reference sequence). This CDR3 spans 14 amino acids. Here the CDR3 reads CASGGLAGGNEQFF. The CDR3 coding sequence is TGTGCCAGCGGGGGACTAGCGGGAGGCAATGAGCAGTTCTTC.

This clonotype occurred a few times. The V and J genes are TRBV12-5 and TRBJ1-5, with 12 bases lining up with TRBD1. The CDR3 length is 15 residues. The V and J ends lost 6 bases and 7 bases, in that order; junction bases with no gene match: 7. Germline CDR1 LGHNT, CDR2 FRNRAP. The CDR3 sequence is CASGAGTGGGQPQHF. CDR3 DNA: TGTGCTAGTGGAGCCGGGACAGGGGGCGGGCAGCCCCAGCATTTT.

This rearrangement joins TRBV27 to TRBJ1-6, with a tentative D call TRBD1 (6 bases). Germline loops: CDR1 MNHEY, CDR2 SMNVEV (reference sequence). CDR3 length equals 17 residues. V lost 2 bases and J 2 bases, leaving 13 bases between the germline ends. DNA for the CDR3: TGTGCCAGCAGTTTAGACTCCTACAGGGCCTATAATTCACCCCTCCACTTT. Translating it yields CASSLDSYRAYNSPLHF.

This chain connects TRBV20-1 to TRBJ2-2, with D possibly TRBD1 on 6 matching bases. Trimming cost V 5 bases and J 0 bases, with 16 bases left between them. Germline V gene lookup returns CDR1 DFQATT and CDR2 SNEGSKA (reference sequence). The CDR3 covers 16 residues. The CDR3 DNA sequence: TGCAGTGCTGTACAGGCTAGGACAGCGAACACCGGGGAGCTGTTTTTT. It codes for CSAVQARTANTGELFF.

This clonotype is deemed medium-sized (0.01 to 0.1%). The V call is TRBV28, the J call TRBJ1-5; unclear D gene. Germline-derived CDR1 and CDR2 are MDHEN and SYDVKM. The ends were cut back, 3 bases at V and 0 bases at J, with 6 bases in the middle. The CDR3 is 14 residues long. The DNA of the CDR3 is TGTGCCAGCAGTTTTCAGAGTAGCAATCAGCCCCAGCATTTT. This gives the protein CASSFQSSNQPQHF.

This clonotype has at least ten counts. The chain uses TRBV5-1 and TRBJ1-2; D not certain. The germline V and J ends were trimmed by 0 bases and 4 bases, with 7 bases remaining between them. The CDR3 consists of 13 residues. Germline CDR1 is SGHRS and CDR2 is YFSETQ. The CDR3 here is CASSLDLSYGYTF. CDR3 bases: TGCGCCAGCAGCTTGGACTTGAGCTATGGCTACACCTTC.

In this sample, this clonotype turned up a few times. CDR3 amino acids: CAARPPRQNSPLHF. The CDR3 DNA reads TGTGCCGCGCGACCACCGCGCCAAAATTCACCCCTCCACTTT. V gene TRBV6-5 combines with J gene TRBJ1-6; D is undetermined. The germline V gene has CDR1 MNHEY and CDR2 SVGAGI. V lost 11 bases, J lost 7 bases, and 18 bases lay in between. This CDR3 region has 14 residues.

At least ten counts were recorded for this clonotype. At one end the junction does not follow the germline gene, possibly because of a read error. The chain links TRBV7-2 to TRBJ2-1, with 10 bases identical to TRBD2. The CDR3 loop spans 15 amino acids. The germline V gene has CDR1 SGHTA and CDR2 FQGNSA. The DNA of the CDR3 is TGTGCCAGCAGCCGCGGGACTAGCGCCTACATTGAGCAGTTCTTC. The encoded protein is CASSRGTSAYIEQFF.

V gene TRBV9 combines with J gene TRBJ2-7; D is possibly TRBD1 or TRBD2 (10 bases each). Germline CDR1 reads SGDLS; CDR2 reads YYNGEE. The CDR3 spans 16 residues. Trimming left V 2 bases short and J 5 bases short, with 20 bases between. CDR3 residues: CASSVTSGTGDHEQYF. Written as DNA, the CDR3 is TGTGCCAGCAGCGTTACTAGCGGGACAGGGGACCACGAGCAGTACTTC.